This T cell receptor beta chain was sequenced for a study of neoadjuvant anti-PD-1 for oral cavity cancer. The sample holds a few counts of this clone. V shed 2 bases and J shed 4 bases, with 8 bases lying between them. CDR1 is KGHSH and CDR2 is LQKENI in the germline V gene. CDR3 length equals 13 residues. Most tumor samples had 4 to 6 ug input DNA in two replicates. The table came from immunoSEQ multiplex PCR; TCRdb's copy has only in-frame clones and leaves some out. Here the sample spans thousands of clones, approximately 54% being singletons. The V and J genes are TRBV18 and TRBJ1-1; D is unresolved. The source of this sequence is a person aged 35-80 years with oral cavity squamous cell carcinoma. The input for sequencing was tumor tissue, taken before nivolumab (anti-PD-1) treatment. CDR3 loop: CASSPIGSTEAFF. The CDR3 coding sequence is TGTGCCAGCTCACCAATAGGATCCACTGAAGCTTTCTTT.